A single sample gave rise to the 29 T cell receptor beta chains below, sequenced in a study of breast tumors, draining lymph nodes, adjacent tissues. TCRdb re-derived calls from the multiplex PCR reads in MiXCR, one entry per CDR3 protein. The data hold about 180,000 distinct CDR3 sequences, with 30% to 35% observed a single time. Samples came from axillary lymph nodes draining the breast cancer. The specimen sequenced was axillary lymph node tissue. Receptor source: a female donor with breast cancer. Some clones in this sample may be carry-over from other donors' samples.

This clonotype was picked up one time. The chain joins TRBV4-1 to TRBJ1-1, with 9 bases lining up with TRBD1. The germline V gene encodes CDR1 MGHRA and CDR2 YSYEKL. V lost 1 base, J lost 1 base, and 13 bases stayed unmatched. This CDR3 is 19 amino acids long. CDR3 DNA: TGCGCCAGCAGCCAAGGACGGGACAGGGTGTTAAGGGGGAACACTGAAGCTTTCTTT. This encodes CASSQGRDRVLRGNTEAFF.

This clonotype came up many times. The chain has TRBV18 and TRBJ2-5, with D possibly matching TRBD1 (7 bases). This CDR3 is 14 amino acids long. Germline values: CDR1 KGHSH, CDR2 LQKENI. V was trimmed by 0 bases and J by 7 bases, leaving 12 bases between them. In DNA, the CDR3 is TGTGCCAGCTCACCACCGCGGCAGGGGGGGACCCAGTACTTC. This encodes CASSPPRQGGTQYF.

This clonotype was seen many times. The chain recombines TRBV5-4 with TRBJ2-2, with TRBD2 matching 9 bases. The V and J ends lost 3 bases and 1 base, in that order; junction bases with no gene match: 4. CDR1 and CDR2 from the germline V gene are SGHNT and YYREEE (reference sequence). The CDR3 spans 16 residues. CDR3 DNA sequence: TGTGCCAGCAGCTCCGGGACTAGCAAGAACACCGGGGAGCTGTTTTTT. It yields the protein CASSSGTSKNTGELFF.

The chain employs TRBV2 and TRBJ2-2, with 7 bases aligning to TRBD2. With 3 bases clipped from V and 9 bases from J, the junction kept 10 bases outside the gene matches. This CDR3 has 15 amino acids. From germline, CDR1 is SNHLY and CDR2 FYNNEI. For the CDR3, the DNA is TGTGCCAGCAGTGAGGTGGGAGGGCCCTTGAGGGAGCTGTTTTTT. Translating gives CASSEVGGPLRELFF.

Only a few counts were recorded for this clonotype. V and J are TRBV12-1 and TRBJ2-3; no DNA check was done on the table's D call, TRBD2. TRBV12-1 is tagged as a pseudogene. This CDR3 has 19 amino acids. This CDR3 is CASSYPIGASGGGGHTQYF. CDR3 nucleotides: TGTGCCAGCAGCTACCCCATCGGGGCTAGCGGGGGTGGCGGGCATACGCAGTATTTT.

This clonotype has ten or more counts. The chain couples TRBV20-1 to TRBJ1-2, with D maybe TRBD1 (5 bases). The germline V gene encodes CDR1 DFQATT and CDR2 SNEGSKA (reference sequence). Trimming removed 7 bases at V and 9 bases at J, with 18 bases between. This CDR3 spans 12 amino acids. CDR3 DNA: TGCAGTGTTCCTCGTGGGGCGAATCGCTACACCTTC. Amino acid sequence: CSVPRGANRYTF.

The sample holds many counts of this clonotype. The genes are TRBV4-1 and TRBJ1-4, with D hard to call. Germline V gene sequence: CDR1 MGHRA, CDR2 YSYEKL. The ends were cut back, 2 bases at V and 8 bases at J, with 9 bases in the middle. There are 13 residues in the CDR3. The CDR3 region is CASSQPPWEKLFF. For the CDR3, the DNA is TGCGCCAGCAGCCAACCCCCGTGGGAAAAACTGTTTTTT.

This clonotype was detected a few times. One end of the junction is discordant with germline, which a read error may explain. The V gene is TRBV4-1, the J gene TRBJ2-7; possible D gene TRBD1, 6 bases. The CDR3 runs 16 residues. Germline V gene sequence: CDR1 MGHRA, CDR2 YSYEKL. The CDR3 sequence: CASSTRTARNSCEQYF. CDR3 nucleotides: TGCGCCAGCAGCACCCGGACAGCTAGGAATTCCTGCGAGCAGTACTTC.

This sequence joins TRBV7-6 and TRBJ1-1; D might be TRBD1 (5 bases). Germline lookup yields CDR1 SGHVS and CDR2 FNYEAQ. Trimming stripped 5 bases from V and 7 bases from J, with 20 bases between. The CDR3 contains 15 residues. The CDR3 spells CASSPHRAGTFEAFF. CDR3 in DNA: TGTGCCAGCAGCCCGCACAGAGCCGGGACTTTTGAAGCTTTCTTT.

This clonotype was observed at least ten times. The chain joins TRBV19 to TRBJ1-2, with D unclear. Trimming stripped 5 bases from V and 4 bases from J, with 17 bases between. The CDR3 is made up of 15 amino acids. Germline values: CDR1 LNHDA, CDR2 SQIVND (reference sequence). The CDR3 reads CASSRYWRRGYGYTF. The CDR3 bases are TGTGCCAGTAGTCGTTATTGGCGACGGGGCTATGGCTACACCTTC.

This clonotype occurred many times. This rearrangement joins TRBV6-5 to TRBJ1-2; 7 bases agree with TRBD1. V was pared by 8 bases and J by 6 bases, with 6 bases of the junction left unmatched. The germline V gene encodes CDR1 MNHEY and CDR2 SVGAGI. There are 12 residues in the CDR3. CDR3 sequence reads: CASLPQGDGYTF. CDR3 nucleotides: TGTGCCAGCCTCCCCCAGGGGGATGGCTACACCTTC.

In this sample, this clonotype turned up many times. The V and J genes are TRBV12-3 or TRBV12-4 and TRBJ1-4; D call uncertain. V shed 7 bases and J shed 3 bases, with 9 bases lying between them. This CDR3 spans 13 amino acids. The CDR3 DNA follows: TGTGCCAGCAATACTCGGGCTAATGAAAAACTGTTTTTT. It yields the protein CASNTRANEKLFF.

J is TRBJ2-5 and V is TRBV24-1, with 7 bases fitting TRBD1. V trimming: 6 bases; J trimming: 1 base; junction bases outside the gene matches: 4. CDR3 length equals 14 residues. The germline CDR1 and CDR2 sequences are KGHDR and SFDVKD. The CDR3 loop reads CATSKQGTQETQYF. CDR3 coding DNA: TGTGCCACCAGTAAACAGGGGACCCAAGAGACCCAGTACTTC.

In its sample, this clonotype was seen many times. This chain uses TRBV9 with TRBJ2-3; 9 nucleotides match TRBD2. CDR1 is SGDLS, CDR2 YYNGEE, per germline. The J segment lost 6 bases and the V segment lost 2 bases, leaving 7 bases of the junction unmatched. This CDR3 has 15 residues. CDR3 in amino acids: CASSVYSGGLDTQYF. In DNA, the CDR3 is TGTGCCAGCAGCGTCTATAGCGGGGGCCTGGATACGCAGTATTTT.

This chain links TRBV28 with TRBJ2-5, with D tentatively TRBD2 (6 bases). This CDR3 region has 14 residues. CDR1 MDHEN and CDR2 SYDVKM come from the germline V gene. V lost 5 bases and J lost 5, with 15 bases in between. The CDR3 here is CASSNRGGGETQYF. CDR3 DNA: TGTGCCAGCAGTAATAGGGGTGGGGGGGAGACCCAGTACTTC.

This clonotype was observed once. A junction end diverges from the germline sequence, so it may reflect a read error. The rearrangement joins TRBV6-6 to TRBJ1-2, with D tentatively TRBD1 (6 bases). The CDR3 is 14 residues long. The germline V gene encodes CDR1 MNHNY and CDR2 SVGAGI (reference sequence). CDR3 nucleotide sequence: TGTGTCAGCAGTGCCCAAGGGGGAGGCTATGGCTACACCTTC. This translates into CVSSAQGGGYGYTF.

This clonotype was found many times. At one end the junction does not follow the germline gene, possibly because of a read error. The chain is built from TRBV11-3 and TRBJ2-1; 14 bases are shared with TRBD2. Germline V CDR1 and CDR2: SGHNT, YENEEA. This CDR3 has 14 amino acids. The CDR3 is CASSLVGTSGRPHF. The CDR3 DNA reads TGTGCCAGCAGCTTAGTAGGGACTAGCGGGAGACCCCACTTC.

The chain joins TRBV20-1 to TRBJ1-1; weak D call: TRBD1 (6 bases). V was pared by 0 bases and J by 4 bases, with 15 bases between. This CDR3 has 15 amino acids. CDR1 DFQATT and CDR2 SNEGSKA come from the germline V gene (reference sequence). In DNA, the CDR3 is TGCAGTGCTAGAGATCGCCGGGGGCTGGGCACTGAAGCTTTCTTT. Translated, it gives CSARDRRGLGTEAFF.

This clonotype was seen only a few times. A read error is possible here, since a much larger clone lies one base away. The CDR3 loop reads CASSNPRAHFGYTF. DNA of the CDR3: TGTGCCAGCAGCAACCCGAGGGCGCACTTTGGCTACACCTTC. The chain has TRBV5-8 and TRBJ1-2; no clear D. In germline, CDR1 is SGHTS, CDR2 YDEGEE. Deletions cut 4 bases from V and 7 bases from J, with 17 bases between. The CDR3 has 14 residues.

This clonotype was recorded many times. This chain links TRBV6-1 with TRBJ1-6; 7 bases are shared with TRBD1. Trimming at V came to 8 bases and at J to 4 bases, leaving 2 bases not matched to a gene. The CDR3 extends over 13 amino acids. CDR1 MNHNS and CDR2 SASEGT come from the germline V gene. In nucleotides, the CDR3 is TGTGCCAGCCGGGACAGTTATAATTCACCCCTCCACTTT. Amino acids: CASRDSYNSPLHF.

J is TRBJ1-3 and V is TRBV7-9; unclear D gene. Germline V gene lookup returns CDR1 SEHNR and CDR2 FQNEAQ (reference sequence). V lost 4 bases, J lost 0 bases, and 10 bases lay in between. The CDR3 runs to 15 residues. CDR3 loop: CASSSSTYSGNTIYF. CDR3 coding DNA: TGTGCCAGCAGCTCATCCACTTACTCTGGAAACACCATATATTTT.

Points on this clonotype: An end of the junction does not agree with germline; a read error may underlie this. The CDR3 sequence is CASSHRGPAGLTDTQYF. The CDR3 DNA reads as TGTGCCAGCAGCCATAGAGGACCAGCGGGCCTCACAGACACGCAGTATTTT. The chain carries TRBV5-6 and TRBJ2-3; possible D gene TRBD2, 6 bases. There are 17 residues in the CDR3. Germline V gene sequence: CDR1 SGHDT, CDR2 YYEEEE.

Many counts were recorded for this clonotype. The genes are TRBV15 and TRBJ2-2; D is perhaps TRBD1 (6 bases). Germline-derived CDR1 and CDR2 are LNHNV and YYDKDF (reference sequence). There are 14 residues in the CDR3. V lost 7 bases to trimming and J lost 7 bases, with 16 bases between them. Here the CDR3 reads CATMADSVYGELFF. The CDR3, as DNA: TGTGCCACCATGGCGGACAGTGTTTACGGGGAGCTGTTTTTT.

This clonotype was seen at least ten times. V is TRBV19 and J is TRBJ2-1, with D possibly matching TRBD2 (6 bases). This CDR3 has 14 residues. Trimming took off 5 bases at V and 8 bases at J, with 16 bases between the two ends. Per germline, CDR1 LNHDA and CDR2 SQIVND (reference sequence). The CDR3 nucleotides are TGTGCCAGTAGTCATCGGGACTGGGGGGATGAGCAGTTCTTC. It specifies CASSHRDWGDEQFF.

The chain carries TRBV7-2 and TRBJ2-6, with D possibly matching TRBD2 (5 bases). This CDR3 spans 18 amino acids. Looked up from germline, CDR1 is SGHTA and CDR2 is FQGNSA. V lost 0 bases and J lost 0, with 12 bases in between. CDR3 DNA sequence: TGTGCCAGCAGCTTAGCGGAGGCCTTGAGCTCTGGGGCCAACGTCCTGACTTTC. It yields the protein CASSLAEALSSGANVLTF.

This clonotype was observed many times. The CDR3 protein is CASSIVLGQGDYGYTF. The CDR3 region has the DNA TGTGCCAGTAGTATAGTCCTCGGACAGGGGGACTATGGCTACACCTTC. The chain uses TRBV19 and TRBJ1-2; 10 nucleotides match TRBD1. J lost 3 bases, V lost 1 base, and 5 bases had no gene match. CDR3 length: 16 residues. Germline values: CDR1 LNHDA, CDR2 SQIVND (reference sequence).

Remarks on this clonotype: Relative to the germline gene, one junction end is altered; a read error may explain this. V gene TRBV7-7 combines with J gene TRBJ2-7; D might be TRBD2 (5 bases). The CDR3 has 15 residues. Germline CDR1 is SSHAT and CDR2 is FNYEAQ (reference sequence). The CDR3 loop reads CASSLSLPGGNEQYF. The CDR3 nucleotides read TGTGCTAGCAGCTTATCTCTTCCAGGAGGCAACGAGCAGTACTTC.

This clonotype appeared many times. The gene calls are TRBV4-1 and TRBJ2-3; D unresolved. The CDR3 is 15 amino acids. Trimming removed 2 bases from V and 4 bases from J, with 13 bases in between. The germline gives CDR1 MGHRA, CDR2 YSYEKL. CDR3 sequence (DNA): TGCGCCAGCAGCCAATTCATTAGTCAGGCAGATACGCAGTATTTT. Amino acids: CASSQFISQADTQYF.

This clonotype appeared many times. V is TRBV12-5 and J is TRBJ2-3, with D maybe TRBD2 (5 bases). V lost 3 bases to trimming and J lost 1 base, with 17 bases between them. Germline V gives CDR1 LGHNT, CDR2 FRNRAP. The CDR3 sequence is 17 residues long. The CDR3 loop reads CASGFLAGDWGTDTQYF. In DNA, the CDR3 is TGTGCTAGTGGTTTCCTCGCGGGTGATTGGGGCACAGATACGCAGTATTTT.